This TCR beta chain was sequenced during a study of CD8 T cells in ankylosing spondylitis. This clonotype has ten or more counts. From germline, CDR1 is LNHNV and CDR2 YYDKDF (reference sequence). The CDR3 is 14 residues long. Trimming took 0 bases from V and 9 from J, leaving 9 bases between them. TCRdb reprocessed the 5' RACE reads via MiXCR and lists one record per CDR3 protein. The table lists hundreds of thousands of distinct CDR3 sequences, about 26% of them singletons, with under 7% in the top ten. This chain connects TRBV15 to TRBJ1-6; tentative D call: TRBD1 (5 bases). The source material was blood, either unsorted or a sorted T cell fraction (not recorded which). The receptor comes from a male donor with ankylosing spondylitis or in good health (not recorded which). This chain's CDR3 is CATSRDRDGSPLHF. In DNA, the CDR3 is TGTGCCACCAGCAGAGACCGGGACGGTTCACCCCTCCACTTT. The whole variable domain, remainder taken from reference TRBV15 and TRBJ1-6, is DAMVIQNPRYQVTQFGKPVTLSCSQTLNHNVMYWYQQKSSQAPKLLFHYYDKDFNNEADTPDNFQSRRPNTSFCFLDIRSPGLGDTAMYLCATSRDRDGSPLHFGNGTRLTVT.